The rows below give T cell receptor beta chains drawn from one sample of a study of T cells in Graves' hyperthyroidism and ophthalmopathy. TCRdb reanalysed the multiplex PCR reads using MiXCR and keeps one entry per CDR3 protein. Of approximately 630,000 distinct CDR3 sequences listed, about 16% are singletons. Sequences were obtained from blood. The receptor set was obtained from a woman aged 25 to 39 with Graves' hyperthyroidism. The CDR3 runs from the conserved cysteine through the conserved F or W. Each record gives: J gene, D gene, clone size, V gene, CDR3 protein, CDR3 DNA. A D gene is named only where the DNA matches it firmly. The size of a clone is reported for some rows only, either as once, few or many, or as a class for expanded clones.

TRBJ2-5	NA	few	TRBV9	CASSVTYRFDRETQYF	TGTGCCAGCAGCGTAACCTACAGGTTCGATCGAGAGACCCAGTACTTC
TRBJ1-5	NA	few	TRBV15	CATGDVDGGQPQHF	TGTGCCACCGGAGACGTCGATGGGGGTCAGCCCCAGCATTTT
TRBJ1-1	NA	NA	TRBV14	CASSQGLLTEAFF	TGTGCCAGCAGCCAGGGGTTGCTCACTGAAGCTTTCTTT
TRBJ2-5	TRBD1	many	TRBV6-1	CASSELGRGQETQYF	TGTGCCAGCAGTGAATTAGGCAGGGGGCAAGAGACCCAGTACTTC
TRBJ2-1	TRBD1	NA	TRBV24-1	CATSGLAGTGNYNEQFF	TGTGCCACCAGTGGCCTCGCCGGGACAGGGAACTACAATGAGCAGTTCTTC
TRBJ2-1	TRBD2	few	TRBV6-2/TRBV6-3	CASNLGGGEQFF	TGTGCCAGCAACCTTGGGGGAGGGGAGCAGTTCTTC
TRBJ2-7	NA	few	TRBV19	CASSPPAGTPAYEQYF	TGTGCCAGTAGTCCCCCCGCCGGGACCCCCGCCTACGAGCAGTACTTC
TRBJ1-5	NA	few	TRBV5-1	CASRGTENSNQPQHF	TGCGCCAGCAGGGGCACGGAGAATAGCAATCAGCCCCAGCATTTT
TRBJ2-5	TRBD1	NA	TRBV29-1	CSVGLGTADLYQETQYF	TGCAGCGTTGGTTTGGGGACAGCCGATCTGTACCAAGAGACCCAGTACTTC
TRBJ1-2	NA	NA	TRBV13	CASSSRGGPYYGYTF	TGTGCCAGCAGCTCTCGGGGGGGGCCCTACTATGGCTACACCTTC
TRBJ2-1	NA	NA	TRBV4-1	CASSQSPPGGAYNEQFF	TGCGCCAGCAGCCAAAGCCCTCCGGGCGGGGCTTACAATGAGCAGTTCTTC
TRBJ2-2	NA	NA	TRBV7-9	CASSLMSSGELFF	TGTGCCAGCAGCTTAATGAGTTCGGGGGAGCTGTTTTTT
TRBJ2-1	NA	many	TRBV2	CASTGLEQFF	TGTGCCAGTACGGGGCTTGAGCAGTTCTTC
TRBJ2-3	TRBD1	many	TRBV7-8	CASSVRTGDPTDTQYF	TGTGCCAGCAGCGTGCGGACAGGCGATCCCACAGATACGCAGTATTTT
TRBJ2-1	TRBD2	many	TRBV28	CASSFTSGIYNEQFF	TGTGCCAGCAGTTTTACTAGCGGGATCTACAATGAGCAGTTCTTC
TRBJ1-3	NA	NA	TRBV12-3/TRBV12-4	CASSAVIGNTIYF	TGTGCCAGCAGCGCAGTCATCGGAAACACCATATATTTT
TRBJ2-1	NA	NA	TRBV19	CASSIGDLAANEQFF	TGTGCCAGTAGTATAGGGGACTTGGCGGCAAATGAGCAGTTCTTC
TRBJ2-6	TRBD1	many	TRBV27	CASSAPGTVGANVLTF	TGTGCCAGCAGTGCTCCCGGGACAGTCGGGGCCAACGTCCTGACTTTC
TRBJ2-2	TRBD2	NA	TRBV12-3/TRBV12-4	CASSILAGVTGELFF	TGTGCCAGCAGTATTTTAGCGGGAGTCACCGGGGAGCTGTTTTTT
TRBJ2-7	TRBD2	many	TRBV6-5	CASSYSTSGVYEQYF	TGTGCCAGCAGTTACAGTACTAGCGGAGTCTACGAGCAGTACTTC
TRBJ2-1	TRBD2	many	TRBV5-1	CASSLAGHQAGGMSYNEQFF	TGCGCCAGCAGCTTGGCTGGACACCAAGCGGGAGGAATGTCCTACAATGAGCAGTTCTTC
TRBJ2-5	NA	many	TRBV28	CASSLSGKQETQYF	TGTGCCAGCAGTTTATCGGGTAAACAAGAGACCCAGTACTTC
TRBJ2-1	NA	NA	TRBV5-1	CASSISRQLGSYNEQFF	TGCGCCAGCAGTATCTCCCGACAGCTCGGCTCCTACAATGAGCAGTTCTTC
TRBJ2-3	NA	NA	TRBV19	CASNKPASQGDTQYF	TGTGCCAGTAACAAACCAGCCTCCCAGGGGGATACGCAGTATTTT
TRBJ2-2	NA	many	TRBV11-2	CASSLVYLGTGELFF	TGTGCCAGCAGCTTAGTCTACCTCGGGACCGGGGAGCTGTTTTTT
TRBJ1-1	NA	many	TRBV28	CASSFRGMRNTEAFF	TGTGCCAGCAGTTTTCGGGGTATGAGAAACACTGAAGCTTTCTTT
TRBJ1-5	NA	many	TRBV12-3/TRBV12-4	CASSFWASSNQPQHF	TGTGCCAGCAGTTTTTGGGCCTCTAGCAATCAGCCCCAGCATTTT
TRBJ2-1	NA	NA	TRBV9	CASSPSQHNEQFF	TGTGCCAGCAGTCCTTCGCAGCACAATGAGCAGTTCTTC
TRBJ2-2	NA	NA	TRBV9	CASSVGASGSGELFF	TGTGCCAGCAGCGTAGGAGCCAGCGGCAGCGGGGAGCTGTTTTTT
TRBJ2-7	TRBD1	once	TRBV7-9	CASSPGDRRYEQYF	TGTGCCAGCAGTCCCGGGGACAGGCGTTACGAGCAGTACTTC
TRBJ1-4	NA	few	TRBV28	CASSSGRRGRHEKLFF	TGTGCCAGCAGTTCAGGGCGGAGGGGCCGGCATGAAAAACTGTTTTTT
TRBJ1-6	NA	NA	TRBV11-3	CASSLRIPDSPLHF	TGTGCCAGCAGCTTACGAATACCAGATTCACCCCTCCACTTT
TRBJ1-1	NA	many	TRBV28	CASSGALRENTEAFF	TGTGCCAGCAGTGGGGCGTTACGGGAGAACACTGAAGCTTTCTTT
TRBJ2-4	NA	NA	TRBV18	CASSPRSAKNIQYF	TGTGCCAGCTCCCCCCGGTCGGCCAAAAACATTCAGTACTTC
TRBJ2-4	NA	many	TRBV6-1	CASSERLSGLAKNIQYF	TGTGCCAGCAGTGAAAGATTGTCAGGGCTAGCCAAAAACATTCAGTACTTC